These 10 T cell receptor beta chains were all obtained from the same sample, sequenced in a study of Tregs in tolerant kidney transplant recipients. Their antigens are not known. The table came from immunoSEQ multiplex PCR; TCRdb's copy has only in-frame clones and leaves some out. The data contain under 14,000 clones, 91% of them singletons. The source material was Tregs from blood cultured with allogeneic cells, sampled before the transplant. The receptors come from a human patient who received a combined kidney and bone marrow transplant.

The CDR3 DNA is TGCGCCAGCAGCCGGGACAGGGGAGAGACCCAGTACTTC. It is translated as CASSRDRGETQYF. The chain links TRBV5-1 to TRBJ2-5, with 10 bases aligning to TRBD1. CDR3 length: 13 amino acids. V gave up 4 bases and J gave up 4 bases; unmatched junction bases: 1. The germline CDR1 and CDR2 sequences are SGHRS and YFSETQ.

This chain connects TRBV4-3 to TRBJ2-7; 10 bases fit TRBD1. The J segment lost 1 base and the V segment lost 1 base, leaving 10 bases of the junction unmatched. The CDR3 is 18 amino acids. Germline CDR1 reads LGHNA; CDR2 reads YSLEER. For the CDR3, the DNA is TGCGCCAGCAGCCAAGGCCCCCAGGGGACAGGGGTTTCCTACGAGCAGTACTTC. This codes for CASSQGPQGTGVSYEQYF.

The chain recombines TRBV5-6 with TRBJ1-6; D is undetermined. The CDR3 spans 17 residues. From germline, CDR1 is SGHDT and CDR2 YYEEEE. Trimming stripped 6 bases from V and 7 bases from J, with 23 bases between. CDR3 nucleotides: TGTGCCAGCACCACTTTATCACGGACTTTCTGGAATTCACCCCTCCACTTT. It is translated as CASTTLSRTFWNSPLHF.

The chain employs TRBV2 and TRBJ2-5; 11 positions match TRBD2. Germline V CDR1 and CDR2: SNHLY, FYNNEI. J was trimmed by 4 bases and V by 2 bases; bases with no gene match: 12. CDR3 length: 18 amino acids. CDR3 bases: TGTGCCAGCAGTGAAATGTGGGCTAGCGGGGGGCCCGGAGAGACCCAGTACTTC. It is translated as CASSEMWASGGPGETQYF.

The CDR3 coding sequence is TGTGCCAGCAGCTTAGCGAAGGGGGCGCATGAGCAGTACTTC. Translation gives CASSLAKGAHEQYF. The V gene is TRBV7-2, the J gene TRBJ2-7; 7 positions agree with TRBD1. The germline gives CDR1 SGHTA, CDR2 FQGNSA. The CDR3 loop spans 14 amino acids. V was pared by 0 bases and J by 7 bases, with 6 bases of the junction left unmatched.

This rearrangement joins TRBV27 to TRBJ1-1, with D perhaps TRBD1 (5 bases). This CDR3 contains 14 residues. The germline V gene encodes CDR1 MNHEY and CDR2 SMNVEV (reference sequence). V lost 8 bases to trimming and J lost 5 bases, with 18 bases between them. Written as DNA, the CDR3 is TGTGCCAGCTTTCCATCAGGCCGGGGGACTGAAGCTTTCTTT. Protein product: CASFPSGRGTEAFF.

The CDR3 DNA reads TGTGCCAGCGTGCGAGGGATCGAGCAGTACTTC. It specifies CASVRGIEQYF. This chain links TRBV6-1 with TRBJ2-7, with D perhaps matching TRBD2 (5 bases). This CDR3 is built from 11 residues. Trimming stripped 8 bases from V and 6 bases from J, with 11 bases between. Germline V gene lookup returns CDR1 MNHNS and CDR2 SASEGT.

This CDR3 reads CASVGGTTYEQYF. CDR3 nucleotide sequence: TGTGCCAGCGTCGGCGGGACAACCTACGAGCAGTACTTC. The V call is TRBV6-6, the J call TRBJ2-7, with D perhaps TRBD1 or TRBD2 (6 bases each). With 8 bases removed from V and 2 bases from J, the gap between germline ends came to 13 bases. This CDR3 has 13 amino acids. CDR1 is MNHNY, CDR2 SVGAGI, per germline (reference sequence).

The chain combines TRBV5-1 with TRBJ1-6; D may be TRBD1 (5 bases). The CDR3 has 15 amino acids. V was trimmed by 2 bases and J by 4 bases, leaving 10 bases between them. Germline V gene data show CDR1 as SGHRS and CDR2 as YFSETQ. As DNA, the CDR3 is TGCGCCAGCAGCTTCGGGGGTGTGTATAATTCACCCCTCCACTTT. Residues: CASSFGGVYNSPLHF.

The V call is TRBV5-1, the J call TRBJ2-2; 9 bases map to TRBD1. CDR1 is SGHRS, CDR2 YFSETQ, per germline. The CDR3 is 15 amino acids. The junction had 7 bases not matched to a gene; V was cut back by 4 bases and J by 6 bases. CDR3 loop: CASSLGRQGAGELFF. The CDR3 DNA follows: TGCGCCAGCAGCCTCGGACGACAGGGGGCCGGGGAGCTGTTTTTT.